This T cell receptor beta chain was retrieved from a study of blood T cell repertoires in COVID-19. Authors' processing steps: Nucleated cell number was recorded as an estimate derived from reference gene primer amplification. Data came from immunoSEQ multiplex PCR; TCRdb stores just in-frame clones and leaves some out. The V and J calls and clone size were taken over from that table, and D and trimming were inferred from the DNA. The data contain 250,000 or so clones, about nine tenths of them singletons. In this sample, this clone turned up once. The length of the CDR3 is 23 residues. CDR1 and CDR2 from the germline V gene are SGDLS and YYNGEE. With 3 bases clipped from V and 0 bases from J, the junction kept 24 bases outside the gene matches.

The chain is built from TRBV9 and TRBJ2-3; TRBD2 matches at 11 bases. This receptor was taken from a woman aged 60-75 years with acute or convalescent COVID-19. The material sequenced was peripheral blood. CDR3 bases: TGTGCCAGCAGCGCCGCCCTCTTTACAGGGGGACTAGCGGCGCCTACTAGCACAGATACGCAGTATTTT. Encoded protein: CASSAALFTGGLAAPTSTDTQYF. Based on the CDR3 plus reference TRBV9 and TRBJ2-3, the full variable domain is DSGVTQTPKHLITATGQRVTLRCSPRSGDLSVYWYQQSLDQGLQFLIQYYNGEERAKGNILERFSAQQFPDLHSELNLSSLELGDSALYFCASSAALFTGGLAAPTSTDTQYFGPGTRLTVL.